The clone carrying this T cell receptor beta chain came up a few times. No antigen is known for it. The CDR3 sequence is 11 residues long. V lost 5 bases and J 9 bases, leaving 9 bases between the germline ends. Per germline, CDR1 SGHAT and CDR2 FQDESV (reference sequence). This sample is part of a study of blood T cells in healthy people across ages. Study summary: In model experiments, template switching was able to capture about one barcoded beta molecule for every two T cells that were present.

General observations from the study: No one knew whether donors had CMV, which possibly confounded expanded clonotype changes. PBMCs were not sorted, which prevented a conclusive comparison of naive versus antigen-experienced cells.

Samples each had at least 5 micrograms of total RNA extracted. A second roughly 6 to 12 cycle PCR used barcoded and J-beta primers. Each CDR3 protein is one row after TCRdb ran MiXCR on the 5' RACE reads. The sample carries over 950,000 distinct CDR3 sequences, roughly 51% recorded once. The genes are TRBV11-1 and TRBJ2-3; weak D call: TRBD2 (6 bases). Specimen: blood. The sequence was collected from a woman in her fifties or sixties in good health. The DNA of the CDR3 is TGTGCCAGCAGCGTCGGGGGAACGCAGTATTTT. Amino acid sequence: CASSVGGTQYF.